These 11 T cell receptor beta chains originate from one sample sequenced in a study of T cell responses to AZD1222 COVID-19 vaccine. Generated by immunoSEQ multiplex PCR, the TCRdb table keeps only in-frame clones and is missing some. The table shows tens of thousands of clones, with over 75% occurring only once. Source: peripheral blood, taken on day 0 of AZD1222 vaccination. The receptor source for this set is an adult in good health.

The V gene is TRBV19, the J gene TRBJ2-5; D may match TRBD1 or TRBD2 (5 bases each). Trimming shortened V by 6 bases and J by 5 bases, and 19 bases separated the two germline ends. CDR3 size: 15 residues. CDR1 and CDR2 from the germline V gene are LNHDA and SQIVND (reference sequence). For the CDR3, the DNA is TGTGCCAGTAGGGGGGATGGACTGCCCGGGGAGACCCAGTACTTC. Residues: CASRGDGLPGETQYF.

CDR3 region: CASSVVSNQPQHF. CDR3 bases: TGTGCCAGCAGTGTGGTCTCAAATCAGCCCCAGCATTTT. The chain has TRBV6-4 and TRBJ1-5; D not resolved. CDR1 is MRHNA and CDR2 is SNTAGT in the germline V gene. There are 13 residues in the CDR3. Trimming removed 4 bases from V and 4 bases from J, with 8 bases in between.

The chain combines TRBV5-1 with TRBJ1-3, with D tentatively TRBD1 (6 bases). The CDR3 has 14 residues. The ends were cut back, 5 bases at V and 0 bases at J, with 9 bases in the middle. Germline CDR1 is SGHRS and CDR2 is YFSETQ. CDR3 sequence (DNA): TGCGCCAGCAGTAGGGACAACTCTGGAAACACCATATATTTT. As protein: CASSRDNSGNTIYF.

The chain uses TRBV19 and TRBJ2-7, with D perhaps TRBD2 (7 bases). The CDR3 covers 15 residues. From germline, CDR1 is LNHDA and CDR2 SQIVND (reference sequence). Trimming shortened V by 5 bases and J by 1 base, and 15 bases separated the two germline ends. CDR3 sequence (DNA): TGTGCCAGTAGTCGGTGGGGGGGGCCATCCTACGAGCAGTACTTC. As protein: CASSRWGGPSYEQYF.

The rearrangement joins TRBV11-2 to TRBJ1-1; a possible D gene is TRBD1 (6 bases). The CDR3 has 16 residues. The germline V gene has CDR1 SGHAT and CDR2 FQNNGV. Trimming cost V 0 bases and J 2 bases, with 13 bases left between them. CDR3 residues: CASSLEAGVVNTEAFF. The CDR3 DNA is TGTGCCAGCAGCTTAGAGGCAGGGGTCGTTAACACTGAAGCTTTCTTT.

The rearrangement joins TRBV6-5 to TRBJ1-6; possible D gene TRBD1, 6 bases. The CDR3 loop spans 13 amino acids. With 6 bases removed from V and 9 bases from J, the gap between germline ends came to 12 bases. Per germline, CDR1 MNHEY and CDR2 SVGAGI. CDR3 nucleotides: TGTGCCAGCAGGCCAACAGGGAGTTCACCCCTCCACTTT. Protein: CASRPTGSSPLHF.

The J gene is TRBJ1-2, the V gene TRBV7-2; unclear D gene. This CDR3 has 15 residues. V dropped 2 bases and J dropped 3 bases, with 13 bases sitting between them. Germline loops: CDR1 SGHTA, CDR2 FQGNSA. The CDR3 DNA sequence: TGTGCCAGCAGCTTAAACCTGAGAACGGACTATGGCTACACCTTC. Protein product: CASSLNLRTDYGYTF.

This clone was detected a few times. This chain connects TRBV19 to TRBJ1-5; 9 nucleotides match TRBD1. CDR1 and CDR2 from the germline V gene are LNHDA and SQIVND (reference sequence). With V trimmed by 4 bases and J by 4 bases, 5 bases remained unmatched. The CDR3 runs to 15 residues. CDR3 loop: CASSSTGGLNQPQHF. The CDR3 DNA reads as TGTGCCAGTAGTAGCACAGGGGGCCTTAATCAGCCCCAGCATTTT.

The rearrangement uses TRBV7-8 and TRBJ2-1; D gene uncertain. Per germline, CDR1 SGHVS and CDR2 FQNEAQ. Trimming removed 5 bases at V and 14 bases at J, with 16 bases between. CDR3 size: 12 residues. The CDR3 DNA follows: TGTGCCAGCAGCCAAGGACCCCATTTCAAGTTCTTC. Encoded protein: CASSQGPHFKFF.

This clone was seen once. The V call is TRBV20-1, the J call TRBJ2-5, with 9 positions matching TRBD1. The CDR3 length is 14 residues. The germline V gene has CDR1 DFQATT and CDR2 SNEGSKA (reference sequence). Germline trimming cut 3 bases from V and 5 bases from J; bases unmatched to any gene: 7. CDR3 sequence (DNA): TGCAGTGCTAGTTCGGACAGGGGAGTCGAGACCCAGTACTTC. It translates to CSASSDRGVETQYF.

The rearrangement uses TRBV11-2 and TRBJ2-7; 10 bases are shared with TRBD1. The CDR3 is made up of 14 amino acids. Germline V gene data show CDR1 as SGHAT and CDR2 as FQNNGV. Trimming at V came to 5 bases and at J to 5 bases, leaving 6 bases not matched to a gene. CDR3 amino acids: CASSPGQGRHEQYF. CDR3 nucleotides: TGTGCCAGCAGCCCGGGACAGGGGCGACACGAGCAGTACTTC.